This T cell receptor beta chain was sequenced in a study of blood T cell repertoires in COVID-19. Study as a whole: PBMCs, B-cell-depleted T cells, or T cells were the source of the cDNA or gDNA that made up the material.

The CDR3 extends over 16 amino acids. CDR1 is SEHNR, CDR2 FQNEAQ, per germline (reference sequence). Trimming cost V 5 bases and J 0 bases; bases outside gene matches: 7. In the authors' workflow: Reference gene primer amplification gave estimated nucleated cell counts. Clones were read by immunoSEQ multiplex PCR, and TCRdb kept only the in-frame ones, dropping some. The V and J calls and clone size were taken over from that table, and D and trimming were inferred from the DNA. The sample includes 95,000 to 150,000 clones, around nine tenths of them seen just once. The TCR comes from a woman between 50 and 59 years old with acute or convalescent COVID-19. The specimen sequenced was peripheral blood. The rearrangement joins TRBV7-9 to TRBJ1-3; TRBD1 aligns across 7 bases. This chain's CDR3 is CASSTDRIFSGNTIYF. As DNA, the CDR3 is TGTGCCAGCAGCACGGACAGGATTTTCTCTGGAAACACCATATATTTT. Together with reference TRBV7-9 and TRBJ1-3, the CDR3 gives the full variable domain: DTGVSQNPRHKITKRGQNVTFRCDPISEHNRLYWYRQTLGQGPEFLTYFQNEAQLEKSRLLSDRFSAERPKGSFSTLEIQRTEQGDSAMYLCASSTDRIFSGNTIYFGEGSWLTVV.